One sample yielded the 26 T cell receptor beta chains listed below, sequenced in a study of T cell responses to AZD1222 COVID-19 vaccine. Sequenced by immunoSEQ multiplex PCR; TCRdb stores in-frame clones only, minus some. The table lists 60,000 to 75,000 clones, 83% of them singletons. The specimen was peripheral blood, collected 28 days after the second AZD1222 dose. These TCRs come from an adult who received the AZD1222 COVID-19 vaccine.

The chain combines TRBV25-1 with TRBJ1-1, with D unresolved. The germline CDR1 and CDR2 sequences are MGHDK and SYGVNS. This CDR3 comprises 13 residues. V lost 5 bases and J 1 base, leaving 8 bases between the germline ends. This CDR3 is CASSPRGNTEAFF. The CDR3 nucleotides read TGTGCCAGCAGTCCCCGGGGGAACACTGAAGCTTTCTTT. The full variable domain, completed using reference TRBV25-1 and TRBJ1-1, is EADIYQTPRYLVIGTGKKITLECSQTMGHDKMYWYQQDPGMELHLIHYSYGVNSTEKGDLSSESTVSRIRTEHFPLTLESARPSHTSQYLCASSPRGNTEAFFGQGTRLTVV.

The V gene is TRBV5-1, the J gene TRBJ1-6; 7 bases align to TRBD1. The CDR3 loop spans 17 amino acids. Trimming took 4 bases from V and 6 from J; bases not matched to a gene: 13. CDR1 is SGHRS, CDR2 YFSETQ, per germline. The CDR3 DNA reads TGCGCCAGCAGCCCTCGGGGAGGGGGCGCGGGTAATTCACCCCTCCACTTT. As protein: CASSPRGGGAGNSPLHF.

V gene TRBV6-5 combines with J gene TRBJ2-6, with D unresolved. The CDR3 has 16 amino acids. V was clipped by 0 bases and J by 0 bases, with 6 bases between them. The germline CDR1 and CDR2 sequences are MNHEY and SVGAGI. The CDR3 loop is CASSYSIISGANVLTF. The CDR3 bases are TGTGCCAGCAGTTACTCGATAATCTCTGGGGCCAACGTCCTGACTTTC.

V and J are TRBV5-1 and TRBJ2-7, with D possibly matching TRBD2 (6 bases). With 0 bases removed from V and 3 bases from J, the gap between germline ends came to 10 bases. From germline, CDR1 is SGHRS and CDR2 YFSETQ. This CDR3 comprises 14 residues. The CDR3 spells CASSLDGGIYEQYF. In nucleotides, the CDR3 is TGCGCCAGCAGCTTGGACGGGGGTATCTACGAGCAGTACTTC.

As for this clone: An end of the junction differs from the germline gene, which may be a read error. The chain links TRBV5-1 to TRBJ2-1; the match to TRBD2 covers 10 bases. The CDR3 runs to 17 residues. The germline CDR1 and CDR2 sequences are SGHRS and YFSETQ. The CDR3 DNA follows: TGCGCCAGCAGCTTGAACGGACTAGCGGACTCCTACAATGGGCAGTTCTTC. Translating gives CASSLNGLADSYNGQFF.

The chain employs TRBV4-2 and TRBJ1-1; 8 positions match TRBD1. Germline V gene data show CDR1 as LGHNA and CDR2 as YNFKEQ. This CDR3 spans 14 amino acids. The ends lost 4 bases at V and 5 bases at J; junction bases unmatched: 6. The CDR3 DNA reads as TGTGCCAGCAGCCTAGAGACAGGGGTTACTGAAGCTTTCTTT. Its protein is CASSLETGVTEAFF.

This chain connects TRBV4-2 to TRBJ2-1; perhaps D is TRBD1 or TRBD2 (6 bases each). Germline assignment: CDR1 LGHNA and CDR2 YNFKEQ. The CDR3 length is 16 residues. The V gene lost 1 base and the J gene lost 4 bases, with 14 bases spanning the gap. CDR3 residues: CASSQGGAGRYNEQFF. The CDR3, as DNA: TGTGCCAGCAGCCAAGGGGGGGCGGGGCGGTACAATGAGCAGTTCTTC.

The V and J genes are TRBV29-1 and TRBJ2-6; D is perhaps TRBD1 (6 bases). The CDR3 consists of 13 residues. CDR1 and CDR2 (germline): SQVTM, ANQGSEA. Trimming pared 4 bases from V and 2 bases from J, leaving 6 bases between. CDR3 bases: TGCAGCGTTGGACAGGCTGGGGCCAACGTCCTGACTTTC. It is translated as CSVGQAGANVLTF.

The V gene is TRBV4-2, the J gene TRBJ1-5; the match to TRBD1 covers 7 bases. Trimming took 4 bases from V and 5 from J; bases not matched to a gene: 8. Germline V gene lookup returns CDR1 LGHNA and CDR2 YNFKEQ. The CDR3 has 15 residues. The CDR3 reads CASSLYRDSHQPQHF. The CDR3 DNA is TGTGCCAGCAGCCTATACCGGGACAGCCATCAGCCCCAGCATTTT.

This chain links TRBV2 with TRBJ1-5, with 8 bases aligning to TRBD1. The V segment lost 5 bases and the J segment 4 bases; nucleotides outside the gene matches: 4. Per the germline V gene, CDR1 is SNHLY and CDR2 is FYNNEI. This CDR3 region has 14 residues. CDR3 protein: CASSPWDRNQPQHF. CDR3 coding DNA: TGTGCCAGCAGTCCCTGGGACAGGAATCAGCCCCAGCATTTT.

The chain employs TRBV5-4 and TRBJ1-4; 8 nucleotides align to TRBD1. Germline V lookup: CDR1 SGHNT, CDR2 YYREEE (reference sequence). The junction had 3 bases not matched to a gene; V was cut back by 2 bases and J by 0 bases. CDR3 length equals 16 residues. The chain's CDR3 is CASSLRQGPTNEKLFF. The CDR3 region has the DNA TGTGCCAGCAGCTTAAGACAGGGGCCAACTAATGAAAAACTGTTTTTT.

This clone showed up just a few times. The rearrangement joins TRBV7-8 to TRBJ2-5; 7 nucleotides agree with TRBD1. This CDR3 is 13 amino acids long. CDR1 and CDR2 from the germline V gene are SGHVS and FQNEAQ. Losses at the gene ends were 10 bases for V and 1 base for J; bases not matched to a gene: 6. The CDR3 sequence: CAILGQSQETQYF. CDR3 sequence (DNA): TGTGCCATCCTGGGACAGTCCCAAGAGACCCAGTACTTC.

The chain is built from TRBV20-1 and TRBJ1-4, with a tentative D call TRBD1 (5 bases). CDR3 length equals 14 residues. The ends were cut back, 3 bases at V and 0 bases at J, with 8 bases in the middle. The germline CDR1 and CDR2 sequences are DFQATT and SNEGSKA (reference sequence). Written as DNA, the CDR3 is TGCAGTGCTAGTCAGGGTGCAACTAATGAAAAACTGTTTTTT. It encodes CSASQGATNEKLFF.

This chain links TRBV24-1 with TRBJ2-3; 12 nucleotides align to TRBD2. Germline V lookup: CDR1 KGHDR, CDR2 SFDVKD. CDR3 length: 18 amino acids. Trimming removed 4 bases from V and 2 bases from J; junction bases left unmatched: 9. CDR3 in amino acids: CATSELRTSGVDTDTQYF. The CDR3 DNA follows: TGTGCCACCAGTGAACTTCGGACTAGCGGGGTTGACACAGATACGCAGTATTTT.

The chain has TRBV30 and TRBJ2-3; D unresolved. The germline V gene has CDR1 GTSNPN and CDR2 SVGIG (reference sequence). This CDR3 has 12 amino acids. The V end was cut by 1 base, the J end by 2 bases, with 4 bases between. This chain's CDR3 is CAWSGTTDTQYF. The CDR3 DNA reads TGTGCCTGGAGTGGGACCACAGATACGCAGTATTTT.

J is TRBJ1-2 and V is TRBV19; 9 nucleotides align to TRBD1. J gave up 8 bases and V 7 bases, and 5 bases lay outside the gene matches. Germline values: CDR1 LNHDA, CDR2 SQIVND (reference sequence). CDR3 length: 12 residues. The CDR3, as DNA: TGTGCCAGTATCAGGACAGGGGAGGGCTACACCTTC. Amino acid sequence: CASIRTGEGYTF. Together with reference TRBV19 and TRBJ1-2, the CDR3 gives the full variable domain: DGGITQSPKYLFRKEGQNVTLSCEQNLNHDAMYWYRQDPGQGLRLIYYSQIVNDFQKGDIAEGYSVSREKKESFPLTVTSAQKNPTAFYLCASIRTGEGYTFGSGTRLTVV.

This chain links TRBV15 with TRBJ2-1; 8 nucleotides match TRBD2. Germline CDR1 and CDR2: LNHNV and YYDKDF (reference sequence). The CDR3 has 16 amino acids. With V trimmed by 1 base and J by 5 bases, 7 bases remained unmatched. For the CDR3, the DNA is TGTGCCACCAGCAGAGGACGGGAGGGGACCCACAATGAGCAGTTCTTC. Protein sequence: CATSRGREGTHNEQFF.

The DNA of the CDR3 is TGTGCCAGCAGCGTAGGGGCAGGGGGAAGCTACGAGCAGTACTTC. Protein product: CASSVGAGGSYEQYF. This rearrangement joins TRBV9 to TRBJ2-7, with TRBD1 identical over 7 bases. The ends lost 0 bases at V and 3 bases at J; junction bases unmatched: 6. This CDR3 has 15 amino acids. The V gene's germline CDR1 is SGDLS and CDR2 YYNGEE.

V is TRBV3-1 (or the pseudogene TRBV3-2) and J is TRBJ2-3, with 7 bases aligning to TRBD1. CDR1 is LGHDT, CDR2 YNNKEL, per germline (reference sequence). The trim removed 0 bases at V and 3 bases at J, leaving 9 bases unmatched. This CDR3 contains 17 residues. The CDR3, as DNA: TGTGCCAGCAGCCAAGATTCTTCTTACAGGGGAACAGATACGCAGTATTTT. Protein sequence: CASSQDSSYRGTDTQYF.

The genes are TRBV5-4 and TRBJ2-7; TRBD1 aligns across 12 bases. Germline V CDR1 and CDR2: SGHNT, YYREEE (reference sequence). V lost 4 bases to trimming and J lost 3 bases; unmatched junction nucleotides: 5. The CDR3 consists of 15 residues. CDR3 residues: CASSIGTGGDYEQYF. CDR3 DNA sequence: TGTGCCAGCAGCATCGGGACAGGGGGCGACTACGAGCAGTACTTC. Full variable domain (rest looked up from reference TRBV5-4 and TRBJ2-7): ETGVTQSPTHLIKTRGQQVTLRCSSQSGHNTVSWYQQALGQGPQFIFQYYREEENGRGNFPPRFSGLQFPNYSSELNVNALELDDSALYLCASSIGTGGDYEQYFGPGTRLTVT.

The chain carries TRBV7-9 and TRBJ2-5; D not resolved. This CDR3 region has 13 residues. CDR1 is SEHNR and CDR2 is FQNEAQ in the germline V gene (reference sequence). The germline V and J ends were trimmed by 5 bases and 7 bases, with 14 bases remaining between them. The CDR3 DNA is TGTGCCAGCAGCCCAATGGGCGGTTGGACCCAGTACTTC. This gives the protein CASSPMGGWTQYF.

This clone was observed once. The chain employs TRBV19 and TRBJ2-1, with 8 bases lining up with TRBD1. Germline values: CDR1 LNHDA, CDR2 SQIVND (reference sequence). V lost 7 bases and J lost 7; bases outside the gene matches: 9. The CDR3 loop spans 14 amino acids. This chain's CDR3 is CASTLTGALNEQFF. The DNA for the CDR3 is TGTGCCAGTACTTTGACAGGGGCTCTAAATGAGCAGTTCTTC.

In this sample, this clone turned up once. The chain joins TRBV5-5 to TRBJ2-7; possibly TRBD1 for D (6 bases). V shed 0 bases and J shed 0 bases, with 10 bases lying between them. Germline V lookup: CDR1 SGHKS, CDR2 YYEKEE (reference sequence). CDR3 size: 15 residues. The CDR3 DNA sequence: TGTGCCAGCAGCTTGGGAGGGGGAAGCTCCTACGAGCAGTACTTC. Translated: CASSLGGGSSYEQYF.

For this clone: The sample contains more than one DNA sequence encoding this CDR3. The V call is TRBV30, the J call TRBJ1-2; maybe TRBD1 (5 bases). CDR3 size: 14 residues. V gave up 3 bases and J gave up 3 bases, with 14 bases separating them. Looked up from germline, CDR1 is GTSNPN and CDR2 is SVGIG (reference sequence). As DNA, the CDR3 is TGTGCCTGGAGGGTGGGTCAGGGAGACTATGGCTACACCTTC. Amino acids: CAWRVGQGDYGYTF.

A few counts support this clone. The DNA of the CDR3 is TGTGCCAGCAGCTTAGTACAGGGGCGAAACACCATATATTTT. Protein sequence: CASSLVQGRNTIYF. The chain links TRBV7-2 to TRBJ1-3; TRBD1 matches at 7 bases. The CDR3 has 14 amino acids. J lost 5 bases, V lost 1 base, and 2 bases had no gene match. Germline assignment: CDR1 SGHTA and CDR2 FQGNSA.

The chain recombines TRBV9 with TRBJ1-1; maybe TRBD1 (5 bases). Deletions cut 3 bases from V and 4 bases from J, with 16 bases between. CDR3 length equals 15 residues. Germline CDR1 is SGDLS and CDR2 is YYNGEE. The CDR3 coding sequence is TGTGCCAGCAGCGCAGGGACTTCTCAACTCACTGAAGCTTTCTTT. It is translated as CASSAGTSQLTEAFF.